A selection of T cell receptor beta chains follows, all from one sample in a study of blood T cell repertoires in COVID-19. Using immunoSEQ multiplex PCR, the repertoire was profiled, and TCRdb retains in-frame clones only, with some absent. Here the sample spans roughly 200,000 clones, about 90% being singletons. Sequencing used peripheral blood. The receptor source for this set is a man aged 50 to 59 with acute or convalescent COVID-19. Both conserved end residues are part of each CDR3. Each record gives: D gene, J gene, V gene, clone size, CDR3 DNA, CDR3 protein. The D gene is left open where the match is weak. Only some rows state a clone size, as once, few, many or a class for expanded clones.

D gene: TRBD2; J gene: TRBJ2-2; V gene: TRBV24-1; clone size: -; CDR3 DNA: TGTGCCACCGGGGCGGGAGTGCGCACCGGGGAGCTGTTTTTT; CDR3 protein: CATGAGVRTGELFF
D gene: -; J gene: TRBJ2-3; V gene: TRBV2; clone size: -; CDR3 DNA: TGTGCCAGCAGTCGTTACAGGGATACGCAGTATTTT; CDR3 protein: CASSRYRDTQYF
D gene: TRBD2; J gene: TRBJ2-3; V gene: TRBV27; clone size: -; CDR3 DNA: TGTGCCAGCAGTATTACACCTCGAGCGGGGGGGCCAGCAGATACGCAGTATTTT; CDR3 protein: CASSITPRAGGPADTQYF
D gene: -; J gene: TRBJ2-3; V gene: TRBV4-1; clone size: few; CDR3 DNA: TGCGCCAGCAGCCAAGTAGCTCCCCCAGATACGCAGTATTTT; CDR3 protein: CASSQVAPPDTQYF
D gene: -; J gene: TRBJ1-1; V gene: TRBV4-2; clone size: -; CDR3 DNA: TGTGCCAGCAGCCAAGTGGGAGGGGCGAACACTGAAGCTTTCTTT; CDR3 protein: CASSQVGGANTEAFF
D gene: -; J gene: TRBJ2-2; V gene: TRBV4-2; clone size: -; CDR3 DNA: TGTGCCAGCAGCCAAGACGGGGGAGTTGGAAGCGGGGAGCTGTTTTTT; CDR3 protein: CASSQDGGVGSGELFF
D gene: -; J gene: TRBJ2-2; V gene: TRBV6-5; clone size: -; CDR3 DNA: TGTGCCAGCAGTTACTCATCAGGGTTCACCGGGGAGCTGTTTTTT; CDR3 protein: CASSYSSGFTGELFF
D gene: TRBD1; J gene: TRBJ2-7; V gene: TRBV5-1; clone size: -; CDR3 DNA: TGCGCCAGCAGCTCCGGGACAGGGGGCCCCTACGAGCAGTACTTC; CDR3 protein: CASSSGTGGPYEQYF
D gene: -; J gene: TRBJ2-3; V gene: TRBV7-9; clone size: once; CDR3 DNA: TGTGCCAGCAGCCCCCGGGACACTGACTCGGATACGCAGTATTTT; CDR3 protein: CASSPRDTDSDTQYF
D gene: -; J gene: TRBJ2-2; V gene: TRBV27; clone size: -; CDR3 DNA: TGTGCCAGCAGTTACGAGCGGCAAAACACCGGGGAGCTGTTTTTT; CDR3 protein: CASSYERQNTGELFF
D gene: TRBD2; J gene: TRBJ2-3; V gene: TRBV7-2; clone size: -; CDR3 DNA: TGTGCCAGCAGACCCCGGGGCGGGGGGGGTCTAGATACGCAGTATTTT; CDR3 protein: CASRPRGGGGLDTQYF
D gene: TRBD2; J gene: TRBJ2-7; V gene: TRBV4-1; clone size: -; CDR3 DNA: TGCGCCAGCAGCCGAGGACTAGGGGCCTACGAGCAGTACTTC; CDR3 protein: CASSRGLGAYEQYF
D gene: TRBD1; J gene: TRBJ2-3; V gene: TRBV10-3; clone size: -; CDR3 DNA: TGTGCCATCAGTGGAGGGACAGGGCACGGTACGCAGTATTTT; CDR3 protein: CAISGGTGHGTQYF
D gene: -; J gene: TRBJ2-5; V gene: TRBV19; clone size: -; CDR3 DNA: TGTGCCAGTAGTAGCTCGCGGGCCAGCCAAGAGACCCAGTACTTC; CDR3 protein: CASSSSRASQETQYF
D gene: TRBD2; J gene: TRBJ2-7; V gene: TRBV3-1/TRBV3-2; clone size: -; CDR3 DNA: TGTGCCAGCAGCCAACGGCGCGGGAGGGTCGGCTACGAGCAGTACTTC; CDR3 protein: CASSQRRGRVGYEQYF
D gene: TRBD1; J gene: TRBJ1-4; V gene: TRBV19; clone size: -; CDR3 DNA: TGTGCCAGTAGCCAAGGGGGCGCAGATAATGAAAAACTGTTTTTT; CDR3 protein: CASSQGGADNEKLFF
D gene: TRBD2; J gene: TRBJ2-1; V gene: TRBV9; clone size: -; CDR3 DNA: TGTGCCAGCAGCGTAGGCGGGAGGCCCTCCTACAATGAGCAGTTCTTC; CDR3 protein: CASSVGGRPSYNEQFF
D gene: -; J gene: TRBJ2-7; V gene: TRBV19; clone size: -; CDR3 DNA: TGTGCCAGTAGTAGTCAGGGAAGCTCCTACGAGCAGTACTTC; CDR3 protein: CASSSQGSSYEQYF
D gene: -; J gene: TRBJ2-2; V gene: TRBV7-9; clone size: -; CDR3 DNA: TGTGCCAGCAGCCTCCCGACCGGGGAGCTGTTTTTT; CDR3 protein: CASSLPTGELFF
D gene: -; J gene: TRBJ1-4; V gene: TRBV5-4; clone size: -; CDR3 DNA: TGTGCCAGCAGCTGGGGGGGGACTAATGAAAAACTGTTTTTT; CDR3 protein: CASSWGGTNEKLFF
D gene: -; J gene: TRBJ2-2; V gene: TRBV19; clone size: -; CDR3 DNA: TGTGCCAGTAACCCCGGCGGGAACACCGGGGAGCTGTTTTTT; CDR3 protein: CASNPGGNTGELFF
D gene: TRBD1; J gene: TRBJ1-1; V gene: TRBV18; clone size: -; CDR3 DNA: TGTGCCAGCTCACCAAGGGACAGCATGAACACTGAAGCTTTCTTT; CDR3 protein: CASSPRDSMNTEAFF
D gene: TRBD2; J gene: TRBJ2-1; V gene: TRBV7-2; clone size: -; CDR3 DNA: TGTGCCAGCAGCTTAGTGGCTAGCGGGAGTAATGAGCAGTTCTTC; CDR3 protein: CASSLVASGSNEQFF
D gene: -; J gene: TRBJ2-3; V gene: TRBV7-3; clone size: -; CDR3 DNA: TGTGCCAGCAGCCCCGGGACTCTAGATAGGGATACGCAGTATTTT; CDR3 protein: CASSPGTLDRDTQYF